This TCR beta chain was captured by sequencing in a study of T cell repertoires in aging, cancer and after chemotherapy. Overall study results and limits: Age-matched healthy donors had significantly more diverse, less clonal blood TCR repertoires than untreated cancer patients. Loss of evenness, beyond lost richness, contributed to age-related TCR diversity decline in cancer patients.

A few counts support this clonotype. Its antigen is not known. Peripheral blood genomic DNA, not sorted cells or RNA, was the template. Rearranged V-D-J TRB sequences were amplified with a mixed TRB-A/B primer pool. From the multiplex PCR reads, TCRdb called clonotypes with MiXCR, one entry per CDR3 protein. Of roughly 8,100 distinct CDR3 sequences listed, about 30% are singletons. The receptor comes from a human donor in good health. Material for sequencing was blood.

The DNA of the CDR3 is TGTGCCTCCTCCGGGGGGGGCAATGAGCAGTTCTTC. Translated: CASSGGGNEQFF. This chain uses TRBV30 with TRBJ2-1, with 8 bases identical to TRBD2. Germline values: CDR1 GTSNPN, CDR2 SVGIG (reference sequence). This CDR3 spans 12 amino acids. Trimming cost V 7 bases and J 6 bases; bases outside gene matches: 5.